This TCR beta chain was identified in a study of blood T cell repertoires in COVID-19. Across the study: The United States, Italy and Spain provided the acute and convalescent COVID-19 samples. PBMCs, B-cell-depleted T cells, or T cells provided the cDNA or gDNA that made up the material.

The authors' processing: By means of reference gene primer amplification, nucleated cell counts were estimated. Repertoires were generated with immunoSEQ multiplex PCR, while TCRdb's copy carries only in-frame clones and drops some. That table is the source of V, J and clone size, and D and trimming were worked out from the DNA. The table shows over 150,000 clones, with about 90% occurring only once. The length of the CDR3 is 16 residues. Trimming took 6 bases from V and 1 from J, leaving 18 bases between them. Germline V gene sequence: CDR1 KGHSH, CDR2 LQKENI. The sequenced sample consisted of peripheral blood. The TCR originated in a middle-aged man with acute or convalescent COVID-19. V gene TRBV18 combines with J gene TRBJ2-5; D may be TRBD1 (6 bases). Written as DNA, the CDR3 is TGTGCCAGCTCCCAGGGGCAGTCTAAACCCCAAGAGACCCAGTACTTC. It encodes CASSQGQSKPQETQYF.